The present entry profiles one TCR beta chain with its context. This sample is drawn from a study of cytomegalovirus exposure and HLA in healthy donors. Whereas donors were nominally healthy upon sampling, unrecorded immune exposures were probable. V was clipped by 3 bases and J by 6 bases, with 8 bases between them. Germline V lookup: CDR1 LNHDA, CDR2 SQIVND (reference sequence). CDR3 length: 13 amino acids. PCR involved 60 Vbeta and 13 Jbeta primers. The protocol was immunoSEQ multiplex PCR, while the TCRdb copy is restricted to in-frame clones and leaves out a portion. Of more than 40,000 clones listed, about 84% are singletons.

Sequencing was performed on PBMCs. The rearrangement links TRBV19 to TRBJ2-2, with D perhaps matching TRBD2 (6 bases). The clonotype was recovered from a man over 45 in good health and CMV-seronegative. The DNA for the CDR3 is TGTGCCAGTAGTATCTCGGGGGCCGGGGAGCTGTTTTTT. Protein: CASSISGAGELFF.